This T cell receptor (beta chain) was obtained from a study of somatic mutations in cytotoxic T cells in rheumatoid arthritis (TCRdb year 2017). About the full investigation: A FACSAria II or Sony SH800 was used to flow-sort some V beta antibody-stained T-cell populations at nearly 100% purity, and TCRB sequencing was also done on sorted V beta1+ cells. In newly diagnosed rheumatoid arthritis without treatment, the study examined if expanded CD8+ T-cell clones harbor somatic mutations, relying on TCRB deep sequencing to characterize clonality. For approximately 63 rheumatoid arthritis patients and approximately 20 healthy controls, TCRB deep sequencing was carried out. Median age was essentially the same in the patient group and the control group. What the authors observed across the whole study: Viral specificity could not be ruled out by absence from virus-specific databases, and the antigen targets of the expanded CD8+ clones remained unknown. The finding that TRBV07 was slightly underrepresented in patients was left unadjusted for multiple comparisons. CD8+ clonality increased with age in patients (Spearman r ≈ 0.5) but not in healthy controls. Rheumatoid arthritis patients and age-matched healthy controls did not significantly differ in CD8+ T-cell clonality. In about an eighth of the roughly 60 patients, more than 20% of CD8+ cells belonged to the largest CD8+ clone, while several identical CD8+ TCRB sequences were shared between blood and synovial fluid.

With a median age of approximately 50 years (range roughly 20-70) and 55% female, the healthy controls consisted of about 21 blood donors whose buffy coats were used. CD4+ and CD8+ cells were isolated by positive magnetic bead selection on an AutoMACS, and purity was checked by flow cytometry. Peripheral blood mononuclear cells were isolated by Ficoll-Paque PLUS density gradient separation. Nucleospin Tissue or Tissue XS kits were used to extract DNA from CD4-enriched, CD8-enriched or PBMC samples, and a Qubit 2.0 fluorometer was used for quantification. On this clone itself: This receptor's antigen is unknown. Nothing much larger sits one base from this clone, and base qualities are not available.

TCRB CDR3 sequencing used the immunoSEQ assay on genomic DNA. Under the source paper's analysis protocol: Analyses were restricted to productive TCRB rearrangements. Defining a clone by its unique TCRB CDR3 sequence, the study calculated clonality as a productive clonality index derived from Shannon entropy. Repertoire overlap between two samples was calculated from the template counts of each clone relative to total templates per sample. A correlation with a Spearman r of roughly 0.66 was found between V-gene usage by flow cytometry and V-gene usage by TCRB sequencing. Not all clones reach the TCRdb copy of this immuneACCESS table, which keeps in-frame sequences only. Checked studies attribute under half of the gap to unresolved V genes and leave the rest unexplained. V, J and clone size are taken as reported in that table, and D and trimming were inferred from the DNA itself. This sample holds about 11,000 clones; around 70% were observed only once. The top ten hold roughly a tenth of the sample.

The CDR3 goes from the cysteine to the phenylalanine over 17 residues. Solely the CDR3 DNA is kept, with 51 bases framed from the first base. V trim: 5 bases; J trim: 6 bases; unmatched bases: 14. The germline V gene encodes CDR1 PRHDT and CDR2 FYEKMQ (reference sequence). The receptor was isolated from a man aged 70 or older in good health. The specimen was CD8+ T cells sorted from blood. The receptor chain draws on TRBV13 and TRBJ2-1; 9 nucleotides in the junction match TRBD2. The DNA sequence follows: TGTGCCAGCAGCCCCCTCCGAGAGCGGGGGGACTTCAATGAGCAGTTCTTC. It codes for CASSPLRERGDFNEQFF.